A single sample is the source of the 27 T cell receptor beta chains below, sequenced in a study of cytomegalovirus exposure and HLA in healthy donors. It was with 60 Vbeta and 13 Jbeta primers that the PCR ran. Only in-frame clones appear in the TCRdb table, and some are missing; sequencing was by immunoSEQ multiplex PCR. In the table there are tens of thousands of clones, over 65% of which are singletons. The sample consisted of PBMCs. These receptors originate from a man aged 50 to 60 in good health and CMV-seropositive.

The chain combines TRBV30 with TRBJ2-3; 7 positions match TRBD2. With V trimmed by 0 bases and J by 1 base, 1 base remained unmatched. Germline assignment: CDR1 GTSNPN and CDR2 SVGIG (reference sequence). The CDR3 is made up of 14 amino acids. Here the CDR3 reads CAWSVGGGTDTQYF. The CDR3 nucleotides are TGTGCCTGGAGTGTTGGGGGGGGCACAGATACGCAGTATTTT.

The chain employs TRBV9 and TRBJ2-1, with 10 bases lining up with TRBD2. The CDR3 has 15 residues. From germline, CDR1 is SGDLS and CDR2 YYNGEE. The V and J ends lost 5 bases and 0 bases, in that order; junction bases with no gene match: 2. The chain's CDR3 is CASSASGSSYNEQFF. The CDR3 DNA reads TGTGCCAGCAGTGCTAGCGGGAGCTCCTACAATGAGCAGTTCTTC.

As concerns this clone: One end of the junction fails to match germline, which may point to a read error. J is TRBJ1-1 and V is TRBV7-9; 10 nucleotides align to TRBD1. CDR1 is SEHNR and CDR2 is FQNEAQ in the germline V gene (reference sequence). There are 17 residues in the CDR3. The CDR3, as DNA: TGTTCCAGCAGCTCCCGGGACAGGGGACTCATGAACACTGAAGCTTTCTTT. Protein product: CSSSSRDRGLMNTEAFF.

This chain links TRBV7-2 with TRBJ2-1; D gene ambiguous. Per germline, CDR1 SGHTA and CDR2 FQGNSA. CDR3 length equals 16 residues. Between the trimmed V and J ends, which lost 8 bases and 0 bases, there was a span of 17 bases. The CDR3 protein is CASGRFLVSSYNEQFF. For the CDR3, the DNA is TGTGCCAGCGGTCGTTTTTTAGTGAGCTCCTACAATGAGCAGTTCTTC.

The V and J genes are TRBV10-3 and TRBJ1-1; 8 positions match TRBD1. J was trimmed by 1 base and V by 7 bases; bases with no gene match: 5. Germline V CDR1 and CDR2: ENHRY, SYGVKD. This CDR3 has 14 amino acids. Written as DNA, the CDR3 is TGTGCCATCAATAGACAGGGGACGAACACTGAAGCTTTCTTT. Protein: CAINRQGTNTEAFF.

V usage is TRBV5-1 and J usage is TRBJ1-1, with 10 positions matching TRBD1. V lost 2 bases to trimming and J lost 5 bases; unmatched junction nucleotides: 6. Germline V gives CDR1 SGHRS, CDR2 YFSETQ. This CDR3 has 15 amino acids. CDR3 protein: CASSLGQGEMTEAFF. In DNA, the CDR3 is TGCGCCAGCAGCTTAGGACAGGGGGAGATGACTGAAGCTTTCTTT.

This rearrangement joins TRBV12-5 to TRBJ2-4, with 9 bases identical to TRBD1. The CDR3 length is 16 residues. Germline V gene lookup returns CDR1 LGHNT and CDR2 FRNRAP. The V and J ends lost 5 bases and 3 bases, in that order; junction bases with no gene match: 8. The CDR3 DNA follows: TGTGCTAGTGGTACAACAGGGGGCAGGGGCAAAAACATTCAGTACTTC. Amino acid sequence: CASGTTGGRGKNIQYF.

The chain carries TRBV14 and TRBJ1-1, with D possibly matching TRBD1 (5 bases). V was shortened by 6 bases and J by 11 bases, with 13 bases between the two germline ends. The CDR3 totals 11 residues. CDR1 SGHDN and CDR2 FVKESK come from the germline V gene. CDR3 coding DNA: TGTGCCAGCAGTCATGGCGGGGGGGCTTTCTTT. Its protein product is CASSHGGGAFF.

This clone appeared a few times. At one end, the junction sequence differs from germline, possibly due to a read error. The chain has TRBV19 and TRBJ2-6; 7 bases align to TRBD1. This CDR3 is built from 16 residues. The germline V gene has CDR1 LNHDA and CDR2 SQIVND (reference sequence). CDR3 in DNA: TGTGCCAGTAGGAGTTTAACAGGGGCTGGGGCCAACGGCCTGACTTTC. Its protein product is CASRSLTGAGANGLTF.

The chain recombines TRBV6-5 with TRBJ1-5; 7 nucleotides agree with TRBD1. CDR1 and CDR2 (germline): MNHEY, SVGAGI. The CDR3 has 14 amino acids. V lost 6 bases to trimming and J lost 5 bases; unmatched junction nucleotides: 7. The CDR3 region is CASRVKTGYQPQHF. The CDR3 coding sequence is TGTGCCAGCAGAGTCAAGACAGGGTATCAGCCCCAGCATTTT.

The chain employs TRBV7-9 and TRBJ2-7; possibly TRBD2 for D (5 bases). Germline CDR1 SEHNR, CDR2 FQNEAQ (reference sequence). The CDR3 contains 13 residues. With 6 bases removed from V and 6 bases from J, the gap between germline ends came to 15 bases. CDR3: CASSPPVGSEQYF. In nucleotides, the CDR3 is TGTGCCAGCAGTCCCCCGGTAGGGAGCGAGCAGTACTTC.

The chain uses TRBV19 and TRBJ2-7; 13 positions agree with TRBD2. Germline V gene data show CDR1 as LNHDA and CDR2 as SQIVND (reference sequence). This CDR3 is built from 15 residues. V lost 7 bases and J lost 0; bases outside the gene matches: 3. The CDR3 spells CASTRTSGSSYEQYF. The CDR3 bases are TGTGCCAGTACACGGACTAGCGGGAGCTCCTACGAGCAGTACTTC.

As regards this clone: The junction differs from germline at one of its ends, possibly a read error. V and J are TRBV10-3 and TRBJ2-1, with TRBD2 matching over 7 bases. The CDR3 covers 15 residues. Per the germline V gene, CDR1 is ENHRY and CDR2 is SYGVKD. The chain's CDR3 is CAISEFSGGTNGQFF. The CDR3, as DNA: TGTGCCATCAGTGAGTTCTCGGGAGGTACCAATGGGCAGTTCTTC.

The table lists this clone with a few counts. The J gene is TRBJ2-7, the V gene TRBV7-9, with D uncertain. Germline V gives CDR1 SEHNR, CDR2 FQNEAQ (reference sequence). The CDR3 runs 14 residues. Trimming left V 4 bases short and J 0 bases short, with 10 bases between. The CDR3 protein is CASSSDLDSYEQYF. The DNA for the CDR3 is TGTGCCAGCAGCTCCGACTTAGACTCCTACGAGCAGTACTTC. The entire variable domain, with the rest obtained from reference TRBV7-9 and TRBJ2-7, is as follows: DTGVSQNPRHKITKRGQNVTFRCDPISEHNRLYWYRQTLGQGPEFLTYFQNEAQLEKSRLLSDRFSAERPKGSFSTLEIQRTEQGDSAMYLCASSSDLDSYEQYFGPGTRLTVT.

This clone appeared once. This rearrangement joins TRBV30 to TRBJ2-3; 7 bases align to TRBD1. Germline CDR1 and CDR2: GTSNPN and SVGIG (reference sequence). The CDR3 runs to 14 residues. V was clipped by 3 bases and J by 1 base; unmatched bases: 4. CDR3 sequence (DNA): TGTGCCTGGAGCCGGGACAGTGGCACAGATACGCAGTATTTT. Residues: CAWSRDSGTDTQYF.

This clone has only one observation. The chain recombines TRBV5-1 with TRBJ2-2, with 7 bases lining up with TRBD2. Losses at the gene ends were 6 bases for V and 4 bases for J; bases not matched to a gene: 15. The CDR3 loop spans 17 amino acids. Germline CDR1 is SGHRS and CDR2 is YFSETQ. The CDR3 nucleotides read TGCGCCAGCACCGAAGGTGGCGGGACGGGGGGCACCGGGGAGCTGTTTTTT. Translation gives CASTEGGGTGGTGELFF.

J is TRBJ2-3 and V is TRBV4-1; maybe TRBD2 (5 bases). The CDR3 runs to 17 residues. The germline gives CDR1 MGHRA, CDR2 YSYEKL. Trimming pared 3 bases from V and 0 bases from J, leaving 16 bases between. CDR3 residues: CASSQKPTSGSTDTQYF. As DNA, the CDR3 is TGCGCCAGCAGCCAGAAACCAACTAGTGGAAGCACAGATACGCAGTATTTT.

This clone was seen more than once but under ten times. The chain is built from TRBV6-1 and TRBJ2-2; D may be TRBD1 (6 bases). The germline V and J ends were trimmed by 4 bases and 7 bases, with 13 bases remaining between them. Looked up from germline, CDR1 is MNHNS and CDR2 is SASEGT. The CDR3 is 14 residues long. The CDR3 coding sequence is TGTGCCAGCAGTGCTCAGGGGATTCTCGGGGAGCTGTTTTTT. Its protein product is CASSAQGILGELFF.

The CDR3 loop is CASSPGKETQYF. CDR3 nucleotides: TGTGCCAGCAGCCCGGGGAAAGAGACCCAGTACTTC. V and J are TRBV7-9 and TRBJ2-5; perhaps TRBD2 as D (5 bases). V was shortened by 5 bases and J by 3 bases, with 7 bases between the two germline ends. The CDR3 totals 12 residues. Germline V lookup: CDR1 SEHNR, CDR2 FQNEAQ (reference sequence).

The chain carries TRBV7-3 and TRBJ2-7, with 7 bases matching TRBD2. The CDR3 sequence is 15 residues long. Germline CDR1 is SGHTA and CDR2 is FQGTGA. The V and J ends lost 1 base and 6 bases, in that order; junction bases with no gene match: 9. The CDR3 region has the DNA TGTGCCAGCAGCTTAATGGCGGGAGAGTTCTCCGAGCAGTACTTC. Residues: CASSLMAGEFSEQYF.

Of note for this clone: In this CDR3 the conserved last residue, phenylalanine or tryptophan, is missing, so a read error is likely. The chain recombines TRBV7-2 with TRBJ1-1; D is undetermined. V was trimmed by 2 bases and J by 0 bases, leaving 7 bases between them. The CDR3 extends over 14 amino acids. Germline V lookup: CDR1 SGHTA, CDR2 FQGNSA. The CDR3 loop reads CASSLRGLNTEAFS. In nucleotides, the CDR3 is TGTGCCAGCAGCTTAAGAGGATTGAACACTGAAGCTTTCTCT.

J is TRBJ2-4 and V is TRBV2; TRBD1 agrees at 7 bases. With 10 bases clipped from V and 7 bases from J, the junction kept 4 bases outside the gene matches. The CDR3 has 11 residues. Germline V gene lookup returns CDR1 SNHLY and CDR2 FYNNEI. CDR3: CAIYRGNIQYF. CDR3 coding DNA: TGTGCCATATACAGGGGTAACATTCAGTACTTC.

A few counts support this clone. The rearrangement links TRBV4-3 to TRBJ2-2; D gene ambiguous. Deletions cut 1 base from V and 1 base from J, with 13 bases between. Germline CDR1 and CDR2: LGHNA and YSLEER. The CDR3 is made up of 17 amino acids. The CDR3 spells CASSQAFVQENTGELFF. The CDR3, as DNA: TGCGCCAGCAGCCAAGCATTTGTGCAGGAGAACACCGGGGAGCTGTTTTTT.

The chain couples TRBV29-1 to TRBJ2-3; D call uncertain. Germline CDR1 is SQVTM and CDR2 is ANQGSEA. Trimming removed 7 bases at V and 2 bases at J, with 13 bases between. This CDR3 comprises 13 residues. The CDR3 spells CSARKTNTDTQYF. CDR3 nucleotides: TGCAGCGCGAGGAAGACGAACACAGATACGCAGTATTTT.

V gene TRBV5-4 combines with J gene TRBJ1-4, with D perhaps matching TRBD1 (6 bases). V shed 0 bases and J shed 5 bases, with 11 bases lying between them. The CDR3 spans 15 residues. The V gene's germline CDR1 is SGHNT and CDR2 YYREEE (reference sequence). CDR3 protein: CASSLANRENEKLFF. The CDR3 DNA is TGTGCCAGCAGCTTGGCTAACAGGGAGAATGAAAAACTGTTTTTT.

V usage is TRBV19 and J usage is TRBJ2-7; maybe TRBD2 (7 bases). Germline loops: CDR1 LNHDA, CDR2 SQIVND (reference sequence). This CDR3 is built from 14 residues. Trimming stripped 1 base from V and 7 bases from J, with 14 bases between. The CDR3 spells CASSIVGGLKEQYF. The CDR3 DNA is TGTGCCAGTAGTATAGTGGGGGGGCTAAAGGAGCAGTACTTC.

CDR3 DNA sequence: TGTGCCAGCAGTTACCTTAGCGGGAAGAGCTCCTACGAGCAGTACTTC. This codes for CASSYLSGKSSYEQYF. V is TRBV6-6 and J is TRBJ2-7; 8 bases are a match to TRBD2. Losses at the gene ends were 2 bases for V and 0 bases for J; bases not matched to a gene: 6. The V gene's germline CDR1 is MNHNY and CDR2 SVGAGI (reference sequence). The CDR3 has 16 amino acids.